This T cell receptor (beta chain) was sequenced for a study of cytomegalovirus exposure and HLA in healthy donors. Looking at the study overall: Earlier sequencing of 150 million to 200 million T cells yielded around 120 million unique TCR beta sequences. Study-wide results and caveats: Most CMV-associated TCR beta chains were later found to appear HLA-restricted.

V was shortened by 4 bases and J by 0 bases, with 13 bases between the two germline ends. CDR3 size: 15 residues. Germline V lookup: CDR1 SGDLS, CDR2 YYNGEE. As regards this clone: The antigen remains undetermined.

Primers: 60 Vbeta forward and 13 Jbeta reverse. Here immunoSEQ multiplex PCR was the method, and the copy in TCRdb shows in-frame clones only, minus some. The sample lists 130,000 or so clones, approximately 80% occurring once. This clonotype originated in a man between 18 and 29 years old in good health and CMV-seronegative. The gene calls are TRBV9 and TRBJ1-1, with TRBD1 as a possible D gene (5 bases). The material sequenced was PBMCs. In DNA form, the CDR3 reads TGTGCCAGCAGCCCTCGCGGACATATGAACACTGAAGCTTTCTTT. Its translation is CASSPRGHMNTEAFF.